This T cell receptor beta chain was sequenced in a study of blood T cell repertoires in COVID-19. As for the study in general: Acute-phase and convalescent COVID-19 samples originated in the United States, Italy and Spain. Sources were T cells, B-cell-depleted T cells, or PBMCs; the material itself was cDNA or gDNA.

CDR1 is SGDLS, CDR2 YYNGEE, per germline. V was pared by 5 bases and J by 0 bases, with 17 bases between. The CDR3 is made up of 16 amino acids. Per the authors' pipeline: Amplification of reference gene primers was used by the study to estimate nucleated cell counts. Repertoires were generated with immunoSEQ multiplex PCR, while TCRdb's copy carries only in-frame clones and drops some. V and J calls and clone size come straight from that table; D and trimming were deduced from the DNA. The sample has some 200,000 clones; over 80% are singletons. The TCR was taken from a woman aged 40 to 50 with acute or convalescent COVID-19. This sequence joins TRBV9 and TRBJ1-1; a possible D gene is TRBD1 (5 bases). Sequencing was performed on peripheral blood. CDR3 amino acids: CASSVDSRLMNTEAFF. The CDR3 DNA follows: TGTGCCAGCAGTGTCGACAGCCGCCTAATGAACACTGAAGCTTTCTTT.